This entry lists 26 T cell receptor beta chains sequenced from one sample in a study of T cells after yellow fever vaccination. TCRdb called the 5' RACE reads again in MiXCR, with one record for every CDR3 protein. Of 500,000 to 650,000 distinct CDR3 sequences in the sample, less than 20% were seen once. The sequencing here drew on PBMCs, taken about 5 days after the first yellow fever vaccination. The receptors here all came from a young man who received the YFV17D yellow fever vaccine.

This clonotype was counted many times. The chain employs TRBV5-1 and TRBJ2-3, with D unresolved. The germline V and J ends were trimmed by 1 base and 1 base, with 4 bases remaining between them. Germline CDR1 SGHRS, CDR2 YFSETQ. CDR3 length equals 13 residues. The DNA of the CDR3 is TGCGCCAGCAGCTTGAAGGGCACAGATACGCAGTATTTT. Its translation: CASSLKGTDTQYF. Full variable domain (remainder filled in from reference TRBV5-1 and TRBJ2-3): KAGVTQTPRYLIKTRGQQVTLSCSPISGHRSVSWYQQTPGQGLQFLFEYFSETQRNKGNFPGRFSGRQFSNSRSEMNVSTLELGDSALYLCASSLKGTDTQYFGPGTRLTVL.

This clonotype has at least ten counts. The genes are TRBV7-3 and TRBJ2-1; 10 bases fit TRBD2. The CDR3 is 16 amino acids. V dropped 2 bases and J dropped 7; count of bases not matched to a gene: 8. The germline gives CDR1 SGHTA, CDR2 FQGTGA. The CDR3, as DNA: TGTGCCAGCAGCTTAGGACTAGCGGCGGAGAAGAATGAGCAGTTCTTC. Protein sequence: CASSLGLAAEKNEQFF.

The chain carries TRBV20-1 and TRBJ2-5, with 12 bases that match TRBD2. This CDR3 is 16 amino acids long. The V gene's germline CDR1 is DFQATT and CDR2 SNEGSKA (reference sequence). V shed 5 bases and J 4 bases; nucleotides not matched to a gene: 11. The CDR3 coding sequence is TGCAGTGCTGGGACTAGCGGGTCCCCCCCAGGAGAGACCCAGTACTTC. Translated, it gives CSAGTSGSPPGETQYF.

The CDR3 coding sequence is TGTGCCAGTAGTATAAATCCGGGACCGAACACTGAAGCTTTCTTT. Protein product: CASSINPGPNTEAFF. The chain employs TRBV19 and TRBJ1-1; D is perhaps TRBD1 (5 bases). This CDR3 is built from 15 residues. The germline CDR1 and CDR2 sequences are LNHDA and SQIVND (reference sequence). Trimming took off 2 bases at V and 1 base at J, with 11 bases between the two ends.

This rearrangement joins TRBV12-3 or TRBV12-4 to TRBJ2-2; D is unclear. The germline V and J ends were trimmed by 6 bases and 8 bases, with 10 bases remaining between them. The CDR3 has 12 amino acids. This chain's CDR3 is CASRMDPGELFF. CDR3 coding DNA: TGTGCCAGCAGAATGGACCCTGGGGAGCTGTTTTTT.

The chain links TRBV20-1 to TRBJ1-5, with no clear D. Between the trimmed V and J ends, which lost 0 bases and 7 bases, there was a span of 7 bases. The germline V gene encodes CDR1 DFQATT and CDR2 SNEGSKA (reference sequence). This CDR3 has 12 amino acids. CDR3 nucleotide sequence: TGCAGTGCTAGAGATGGACTCCAGCCCCAGCATTTT. This translates into CSARDGLQPQHF.

Ten or more counts support this clonotype. The chain recombines TRBV19 with TRBJ2-2; 8 nucleotides align to TRBD1. Germline-derived CDR1 and CDR2 are LNHDA and SQIVND (reference sequence). The CDR3 has 15 amino acids. Trimming removed 8 bases from V and 4 bases from J; junction bases left unmatched: 9. The CDR3 spells CASHDDRGGTGELFF. The CDR3 coding sequence is TGTGCCAGTCATGACGACAGGGGAGGCACCGGGGAGCTGTTTTTT.

V usage is TRBV6-5 and J usage is TRBJ1-1; a weak D match, TRBD1 (6 bases). Germline assignment: CDR1 MNHEY and CDR2 SVGAGI. Between the trimmed V and J ends, which lost 6 bases and 5 bases, there was a span of 10 bases. The length of the CDR3 is 12 residues. CDR3 nucleotides: TGTGCCAGCAGAACCGGGACAACTGAAGCTTTCTTT. It codes for CASRTGTTEAFF.

This clonotype was counted only a few times. The V call is TRBV5-1, the J call TRBJ2-1, with no clear D. The CDR3 is 12 residues long. V gave up 4 bases and J gave up 7 bases, with 9 bases separating them. Germline lookup yields CDR1 SGHRS and CDR2 YFSETQ. CDR3 amino acids: CASSRPGNEQFF. The CDR3 nucleotides read TGCGCCAGCAGCCGCCCCGGGAATGAGCAGTTCTTC. Complete variable domain (other parts from reference TRBV5-1 and TRBJ2-1): KAGVTQTPRYLIKTRGQQVTLSCSPISGHRSVSWYQQTPGQGLQFLFEYFSETQRNKGNFPGRFSGRQFSNSRSEMNVSTLELGDSALYLCASSRPGNEQFFGPGTRLTVL.

This clonotype was recorded a few times. The chain recombines TRBV6-5 with TRBJ1-2; TRBD1 agrees at 9 bases. The CDR3 runs to 14 residues. CDR1 and CDR2 from the germline V gene are MNHEY and SVGAGI. With 4 bases clipped from V and 8 bases from J, the junction kept 8 bases outside the gene matches. The CDR3 nucleotides are TGTGCCAGCAGTTCGGGGACAGGGCTGTACGGCTACACCTTC. Its protein product is CASSSGTGLYGYTF.

The chain links TRBV10-3 to TRBJ2-7, with 9 bases lining up with TRBD1. Germline CDR1 ENHRY, CDR2 SYGVKD. CDR3 length equals 15 residues. Germline trimming cut 10 bases from V and 3 bases from J; bases unmatched to any gene: 13. CDR3: CATKSGGQGNYEQYV. As DNA, the CDR3 is TGTGCCACCAAATCAGGGGGACAGGGCAACTACGAGCAGTACGTC.

This clonotype has only a few counts. The chain recombines TRBV20-1 with TRBJ1-5, with TRBD1 as a possible D gene (5 bases). Trimming cost V 4 bases and J 4 bases, with 20 bases left between them. This CDR3 is built from 16 residues. Germline CDR1 is DFQATT and CDR2 is SNEGSKA (reference sequence). The DNA for the CDR3 is TGCAGTGCTATAATCGGTGGGGCGGGGGGTAATCAGCCCCAGCATTTT. The encoded protein is CSAIIGGAGGNQPQHF.

This clonotype turned up a few times. The J gene is TRBJ1-1, the V gene TRBV27; D remains ambiguous. V lost 8 bases to trimming and J lost 11 bases, with 18 bases between them. This CDR3 region has 12 residues. In germline, CDR1 is MNHEY, CDR2 SMNVEV (reference sequence). The CDR3 DNA sequence: TGTGCCAGCGTCGGGAAACCGGTGGGCGCTTTCTTT. It encodes CASVGKPVGAFF.

V usage is TRBV28 and J usage is TRBJ1-2, with D unclear. This CDR3 is built from 14 residues. Trimming left V 3 bases short and J 1 base short, with 9 bases between. Germline CDR1 MDHEN, CDR2 SYDVKM. Here the CDR3 DNA reads TGTGCCAGCAGTTTCGGTGCGGTTAACTATGGCTACACCTTC. This codes for CASSFGAVNYGYTF.

Many counts were recorded for this clonotype. The rearrangement uses TRBV28 and TRBJ1-2; D unclear. Germline lookup yields CDR1 MDHEN and CDR2 SYDVKM. CDR3 length equals 12 residues. V shed 6 bases and J shed 8 bases, with 13 bases lying between them. The CDR3 nucleotides are TGTGCCAGCAGCTCCCCCGGAAAAGGCTACACCTTC. Amino acid sequence: CASSSPGKGYTF.

V and J are TRBV7-8 and TRBJ2-2; 8 bases align to TRBD2. Germline values: CDR1 SGHVS, CDR2 FQNEAQ. The CDR3 length is 17 residues. Trimming at V came to 3 bases and at J to 1 base, leaving 7 bases not matched to a gene. Here the CDR3 DNA reads TGTGCCAGCAGCTTGGTGGGACTAGGCCGGAACACCGGGGAGCTGTTTTTT. Protein sequence: CASSLVGLGRNTGELFF.

The chain joins TRBV7-6 to TRBJ2-1, with D maybe TRBD2 (6 bases). This CDR3 has 15 amino acids. Germline V gives CDR1 SGHVS, CDR2 FNYEAQ. Between the trimmed V and J ends, which lost 7 bases and 6 bases, there was a span of 19 bases. This CDR3 reads CASTAWRGVVNEQFF. In DNA, the CDR3 is TGTGCCAGCACCGCGTGGCGGGGAGTCGTCAATGAGCAGTTCTTC. Using reference TRBV7-6 and TRBJ2-1 for the parts outside the CDR3, the full variable domain is GAGVSQSPRYKVTKRGQDVALRCDPISGHVSLYWYRQALGQGPEFLTYFNYEAQQDKSGLPNDRFSAERPEGSISTLTIQRTEQRDSAMYRCASTAWRGVVNEQFFGPGTRLTVL.

This clonotype was found many times. The chain joins TRBV5-1 to TRBJ2-2; D is ambiguous. The germline V gene has CDR1 SGHRS and CDR2 YFSETQ. The V end was cut by 6 bases, the J end by 2 bases, with 11 bases between. The CDR3 contains 14 residues. The CDR3 protein is CASIGGSNTGELFF. CDR3 DNA sequence: TGCGCCAGCATCGGTGGTTCTAACACCGGGGAGCTGTTTTTT. The whole variable domain, remainder taken from reference TRBV5-1 and TRBJ2-2, is KAGVTQTPRYLIKTRGQQVTLSCSPISGHRSVSWYQQTPGQGLQFLFEYFSETQRNKGNFPGRFSGRQFSNSRSEMNVSTLELGDSALYLCASIGGSNTGELFFGEGSRLTVL.

This clonotype was counted between two and nine times. This rearrangement joins TRBV11-2 to TRBJ2-7; 9 nucleotides align to TRBD1. The CDR3 loop spans 13 amino acids. CDR1 and CDR2 (germline): SGHAT, FQNNGV. V lost 6 bases and J lost 5; bases outside the gene matches: 5. CDR3: CASRLTGGDEQYV. In nucleotides, the CDR3 is TGTGCCAGCAGACTGACAGGGGGTGACGAGCAGTACGTC.

Only a few counts were recorded for this clonotype. This chain connects TRBV7-2 to TRBJ2-7; 8 bases agree with TRBD1. V shed 5 bases, J shed 4 bases, and the junction held 10 bases outside the gene matches. Germline CDR1 is SGHTA and CDR2 is FQGNSA. This CDR3 is built from 15 residues. CDR3 sequence: CASSPRDRSTYEQYF. In nucleotides, the CDR3 is TGTGCCAGCAGCCCCCGGGACAGGTCTACTTACGAGCAGTACTTC.

The chain carries TRBV10-3 and TRBJ1-1; TRBD1 might be the D (5 bases). V was clipped by 3 bases and J by 7 bases, with 15 bases between them. The CDR3 spans 14 residues. Germline CDR1 ENHRY, CDR2 SYGVKD. The CDR3 region is CAISESVGLVEAFF. DNA for the CDR3: TGTGCCATCAGTGAATCGGTGGGGCTTGTTGAAGCTTTCTTT.

The CDR3 region is CASSSASGGANTDTQYF. For the CDR3, the DNA is TGCGCCAGCAGCTCCGCGAGCGGGGGGGCAAACACAGATACGCAGTATTTT. The chain recombines TRBV5-1 with TRBJ2-3, with 10 positions matching TRBD2. The CDR3 runs to 17 residues. From germline, CDR1 is SGHRS and CDR2 YFSETQ. After removal of 3 bases from V and 2 bases from J, the junction contained 9 bases not matched to a gene.

CDR3 protein: CASSPRQGPSGETQYF. The CDR3 DNA sequence: TGTGCCAGCAGCCCCCGACAGGGCCCCTCAGGGGAGACCCAGTACTTC. This chain joins TRBV9 and TRBJ2-5; the match to TRBD1 covers 7 bases. The CDR3 extends over 16 amino acids. Per germline, CDR1 SGDLS and CDR2 YYNGEE. V lost 4 bases and J lost 5; bases outside the gene matches: 14.

This clonotype was picked up a small number of times. This chain connects TRBV20-1 to TRBJ1-1; TRBD1 matches at 7 bases. Germline-derived CDR1 and CDR2 are DFQATT and SNEGSKA (reference sequence). This CDR3 contains 10 residues. The V gene end was trimmed by 2 bases and the J gene end by 12 bases; junction bases not matched to a gene: 3. DNA for the CDR3: TGCAGTGCTAGATCAGGGGGGTCTTTCTTT. This encodes CSARSGGSFF.

V and J are TRBV2 and TRBJ2-5; possible D gene TRBD2, 6 bases. V was trimmed by 6 bases and J by 5 bases, leaving 16 bases between them. Germline V gene sequence: CDR1 SNHLY, CDR2 FYNNEI. The CDR3 length is 14 residues. The DNA for the CDR3 is TGTGCCAGCAGGCGGGGCTCGGGAGCGGAGACCCAGTACTTC. It yields the protein CASRRGSGAETQYF.

The chain has TRBV20-1 and TRBJ2-2; 10 bases line up with TRBD1. The CDR3 consists of 14 residues. With 4 bases clipped from V and 7 bases from J, the junction kept 6 bases outside the gene matches. The germline CDR1 and CDR2 sequences are DFQATT and SNEGSKA (reference sequence). CDR3 loop: CSATDRGRGGELFF. The CDR3 DNA reads TGCAGTGCTACAGACAGGGGGCGAGGCGGGGAGCTGTTTTTT.